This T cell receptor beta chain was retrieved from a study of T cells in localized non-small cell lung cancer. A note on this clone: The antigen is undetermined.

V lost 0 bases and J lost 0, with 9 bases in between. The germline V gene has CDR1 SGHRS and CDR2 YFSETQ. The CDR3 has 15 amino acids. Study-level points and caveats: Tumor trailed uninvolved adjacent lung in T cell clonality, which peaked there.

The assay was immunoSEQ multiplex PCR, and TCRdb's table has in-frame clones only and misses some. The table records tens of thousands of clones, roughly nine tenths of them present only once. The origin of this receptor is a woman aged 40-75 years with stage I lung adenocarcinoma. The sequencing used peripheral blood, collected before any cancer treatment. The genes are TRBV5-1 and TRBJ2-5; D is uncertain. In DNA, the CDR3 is TGCGCCAGCAGCTTGGGATCGATCTACCAAGAGACCCAGTACTTC. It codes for CASSLGSIYQETQYF.